This T cell receptor beta chain was sequenced in a study of T cells in Graves' hyperthyroidism and ophthalmopathy (dated by TCRdb to between 2017 and 2020). For context, the study as a whole: Peripheral blood samples were taken at initial diagnosis, before any treatment was given. To identify distinguishing TCR V-J signatures, a discovery cohort of 90 to 100 patients was used, comprising fewer than 45 with Graves' ophthalmopathy and roughly 60 with stable Graves' hyperthyroidism. Prospective prediction of ophthalmopathy was tested in an independent validation cohort consisting of 18 hyperthyroidism patients and 15 to 17 patients who later progressed to ophthalmopathy. The 95 to 100 discovery patients were randomly divided into training and test sets at a 7:3 ratio. The study also compared thyroid tissue and blood T-cell repertoires from about 6 Graves' hyperthyroidism patients. Following sampling, methimazole starting at 30 mg daily was given to hyperthyroidism patients, and high-dose intravenous methylprednisolone was given to ophthalmopathy patients. The paper describes TCR Vbeta CDR3 sequencing of more than 120 peripheral blood samples, made up of under 50 ophthalmopathy patients, around 78 hyperthyroidism patients and roughly 17 progressor patients. Here is what the overall study found, with its caveats: In validation, the model predicted progression to ophthalmopathy with 55% to 71% sensitivity and roughly 75% specificity, a median of approximately 6.5 months before onset. Most expanded thyroid clonotypes (frequency above 0.001) were also found in blood, which suggests that blood repertoires may mirror thyroid immune responses. No statistical method was used to fix the sample size in advance, and group allocation was not hidden from the investigators. In cross-validation, a model built on a 13 V-J signature told ophthalmopathy apart from stable hyperthyroidism with approximately 90% sensitivity and approximately 81% specificity, and in testing the same model reached 80%/75%.

The TCR beta CDR3 regions were amplified from RNA transcripts. A first-round RT-PCR of the TCR CDR3 used the HTBI primer set with the Qiagen OneStep RT-PCR kit. The libraries were constructed in a second round of multiplex PCR and then size-selected and purified. Paired-end sequencing of the libraries was performed with 100 bp reads on an Illumina HiSeq2000. The original methods were these. SOAPnuke was used to process the raw data, with reads discarded if the reads contained adapters or uncalled bases, had a mean Phred below 15, or lacked an exact constant-primer or identifier match. High-quality paired reads were merged using COPE v1.2.5, and each unique nucleotide sequence was defined as a clonotype. Clonotypes were aligned to IMGT TRBV, TRBD and TRBJ reference segments using MiTCR v1.1. The analysis included only V-J combinations with a frequency above 0.0001, which together covered 98% to 99.2% of the repertoires. A TCS score was defined as the ratio of F50 (clonal expansion) to E x V (chaos), with BLOSUM62-based TCRdist applied between CDR3 peptides within each V-J. Welch's t-statistics and random forest reduced some 510 V-J features to 13, which were used in a naive Bayes classifier (R e1071). TCRdb reprocessing: public reads trimmed at Q25 with fastp, clones called with MiXCR, in-frame beta chains kept. Every CDR3 protein is listed once, alongside the most common genes and DNA of its rows. These V and J calls originate from TCRdb's pipeline instead of the authors' own analysis. A total of about 180,000 distinct CDR3 sequences appear in this sample, 15% to 20% of them only once. Roughly 28% of the sample is in the top ten clones.

This clonotype has at least ten counts. Its recognized antigen is unknown. The input lacks base qualities; no much larger clone sits a single base away. Graves' hyperthyroidism was defined as stable when no progression to ophthalmopathy occurred over 18 months of follow-up. Hyperthyroidism patients were newly diagnosed, had a disease duration of under 2 months, and were aged 18 to 65 years. Exclusion was applied to patients with uncontrolled infections, other autoimmune diseases, pregnancy or lactation. Diagnoses relied on clinical symptoms, serum thyroxine and TRAb, thyroid ultrasound and orbital computed tomography. PBMCs were separated from under 12 ml of fresh peripheral blood using Ficoll-Paque density gradient centrifugation. Total RNA was extracted using Trizol reagent, and RNA quality was assessed on an Agilent 2100 Bioanalyzer. The germline V gene gives CDR1 as ENHRY and CDR2 as SYGVKD. From V the trimming removes 7 bases and from J it removes 1 base, while the gene matches leave 9 bases of the junction unaccounted for. Reading from cysteine to phenylalanine, the CDR3 counts 16 amino acids. Left in the record is the CDR3 DNA by itself, 48 bases read in frame from the first base.

The chain links TRBV10-3 with TRBJ1-1, and TRBD1 matches 10 of the central bases. The sequence was obtained from a woman aged 45-65 years with Graves' hyperthyroidism. Sequencing input: blood. The sequenced DNA: TGTGCCATCACCCCGGACAGGGGGAGAGGGAACACTGAAGCTTTCTTT. This gives the protein CAITPDRGRGNTEAFF.